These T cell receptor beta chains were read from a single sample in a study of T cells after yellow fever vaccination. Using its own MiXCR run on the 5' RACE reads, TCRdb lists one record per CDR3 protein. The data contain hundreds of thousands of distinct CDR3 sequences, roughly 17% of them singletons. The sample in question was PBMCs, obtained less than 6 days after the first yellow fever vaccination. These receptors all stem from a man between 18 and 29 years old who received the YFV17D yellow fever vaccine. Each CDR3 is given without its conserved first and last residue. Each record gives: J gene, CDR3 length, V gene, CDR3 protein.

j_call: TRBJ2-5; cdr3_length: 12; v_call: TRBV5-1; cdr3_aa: ASSFRHNQETQY
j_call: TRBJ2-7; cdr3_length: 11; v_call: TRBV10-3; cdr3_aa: AIRDGDISQQY
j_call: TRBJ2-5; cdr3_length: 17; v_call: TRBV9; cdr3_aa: ASSGPPLTSGGRGETQY
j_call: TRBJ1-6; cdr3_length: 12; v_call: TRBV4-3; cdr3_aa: ASSQYEGGSPLH
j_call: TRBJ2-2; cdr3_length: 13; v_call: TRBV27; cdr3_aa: ASSRLGSNTGELF
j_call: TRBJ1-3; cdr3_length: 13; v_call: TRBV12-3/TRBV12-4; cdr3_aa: ASSLGTGAGNTIY
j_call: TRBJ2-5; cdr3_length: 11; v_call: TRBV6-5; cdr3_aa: ASSYGPGRLVN
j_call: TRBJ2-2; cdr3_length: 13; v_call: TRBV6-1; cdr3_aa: ASKEGSVNTGELF
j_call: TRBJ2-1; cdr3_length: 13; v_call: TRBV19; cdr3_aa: ASTEIGQGVTEQF
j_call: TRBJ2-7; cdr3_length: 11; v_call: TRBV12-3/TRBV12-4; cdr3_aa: ATAGGHTYEQY
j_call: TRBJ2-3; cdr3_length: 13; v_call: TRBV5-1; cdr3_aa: ASSLAGVSTDTQY
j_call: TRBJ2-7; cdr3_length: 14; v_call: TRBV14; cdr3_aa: ASSRSITGVAYEQY
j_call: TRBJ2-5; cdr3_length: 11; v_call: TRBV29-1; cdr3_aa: SVGFGGIGTQY
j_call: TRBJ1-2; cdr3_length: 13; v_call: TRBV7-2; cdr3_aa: ASSLGTGLNYGYT
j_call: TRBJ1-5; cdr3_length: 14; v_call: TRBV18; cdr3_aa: ASSRRNWQGGQPQH
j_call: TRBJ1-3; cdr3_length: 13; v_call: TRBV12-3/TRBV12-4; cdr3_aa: ASKPGPSSGNTIY
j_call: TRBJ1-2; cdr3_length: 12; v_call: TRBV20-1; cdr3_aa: SARSRGGVYGYT
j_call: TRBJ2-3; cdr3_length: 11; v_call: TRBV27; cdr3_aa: ASRDSLEDTQY
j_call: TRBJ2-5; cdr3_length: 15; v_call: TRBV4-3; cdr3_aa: ASSQENQGRYQETQY
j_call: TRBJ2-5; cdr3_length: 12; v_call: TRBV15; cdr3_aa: ATSSRLDGETQY
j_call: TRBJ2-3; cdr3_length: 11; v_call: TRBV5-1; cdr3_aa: ASSLRTGDTQY
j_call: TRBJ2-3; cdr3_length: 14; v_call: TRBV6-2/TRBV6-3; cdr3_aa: ASSLHSGGGTDTQY
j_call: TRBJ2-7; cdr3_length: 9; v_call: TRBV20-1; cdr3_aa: SARKQYEQY
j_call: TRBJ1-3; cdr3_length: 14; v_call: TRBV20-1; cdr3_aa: SARNPGRISGNTIY
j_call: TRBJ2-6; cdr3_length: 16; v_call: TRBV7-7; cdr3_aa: ASSPLVGGLTGANVLT
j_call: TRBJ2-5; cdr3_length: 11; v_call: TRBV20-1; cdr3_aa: SAPTSGGETQY
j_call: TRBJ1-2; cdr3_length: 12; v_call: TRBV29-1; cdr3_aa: SVGPDGSNYGYT
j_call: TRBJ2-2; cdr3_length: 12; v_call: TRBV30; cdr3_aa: ACPGTANTGELF
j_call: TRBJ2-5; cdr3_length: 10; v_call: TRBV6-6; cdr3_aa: ASTGHKTTQY
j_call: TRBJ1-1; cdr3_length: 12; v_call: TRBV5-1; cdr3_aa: ASSGTVKNTEAF
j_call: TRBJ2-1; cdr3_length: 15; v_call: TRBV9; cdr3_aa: ASSVGLVASSYNEQF
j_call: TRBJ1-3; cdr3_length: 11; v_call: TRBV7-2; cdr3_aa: ASSLVSRNTIY
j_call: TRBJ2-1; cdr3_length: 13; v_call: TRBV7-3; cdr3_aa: ASSLSGGAYGEQF
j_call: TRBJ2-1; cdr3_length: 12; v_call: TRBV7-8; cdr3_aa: ASSRGASYNEQF
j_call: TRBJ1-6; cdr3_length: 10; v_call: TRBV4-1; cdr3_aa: ASSQDTRDLR